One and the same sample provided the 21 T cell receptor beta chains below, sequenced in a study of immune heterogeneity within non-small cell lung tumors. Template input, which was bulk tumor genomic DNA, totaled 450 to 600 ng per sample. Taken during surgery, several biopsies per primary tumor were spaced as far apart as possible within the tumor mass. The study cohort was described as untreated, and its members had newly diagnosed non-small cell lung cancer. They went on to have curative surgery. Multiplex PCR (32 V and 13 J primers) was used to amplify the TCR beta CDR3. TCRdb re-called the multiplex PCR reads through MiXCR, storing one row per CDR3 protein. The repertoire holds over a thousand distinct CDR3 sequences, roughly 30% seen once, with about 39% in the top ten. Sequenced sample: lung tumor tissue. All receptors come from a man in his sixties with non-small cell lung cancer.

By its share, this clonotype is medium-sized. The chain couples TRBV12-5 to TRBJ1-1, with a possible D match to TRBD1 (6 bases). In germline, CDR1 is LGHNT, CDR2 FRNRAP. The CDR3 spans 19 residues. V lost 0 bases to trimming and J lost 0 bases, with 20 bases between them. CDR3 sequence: CASGLVQGGFGGMNTEAFF. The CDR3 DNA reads TGTGCTAGTGGTTTGGTACAGGGAGGGTTTGGCGGTATGAACACTGAAGCTTTCTTT.

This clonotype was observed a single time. The CDR3 DNA sequence: TGTGCCAGCAGTTCATCTCAGCGGATAAATTCACCCCTCCACTTT. Its translation is CASSSSQRINSPLHF. V usage is TRBV28 and J usage is TRBJ1-6; D gene unclear. Between the trimmed V and J ends, which lost 4 bases and 7 bases, there was a span of 14 bases. There are 15 residues in the CDR3. Looked up from germline, CDR1 is MDHEN and CDR2 is SYDVKM.

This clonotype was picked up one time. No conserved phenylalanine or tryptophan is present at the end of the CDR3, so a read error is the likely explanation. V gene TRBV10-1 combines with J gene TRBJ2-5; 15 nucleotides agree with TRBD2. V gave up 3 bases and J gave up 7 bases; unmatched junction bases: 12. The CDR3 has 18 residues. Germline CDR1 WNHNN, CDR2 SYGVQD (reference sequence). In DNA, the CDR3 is TGCGCCAGCAGTGAAATATGGACTAGCGGGAGGGCCCAGGGGACCCAGTACCTC. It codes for CASSEIWTSGRAQGTQYL.

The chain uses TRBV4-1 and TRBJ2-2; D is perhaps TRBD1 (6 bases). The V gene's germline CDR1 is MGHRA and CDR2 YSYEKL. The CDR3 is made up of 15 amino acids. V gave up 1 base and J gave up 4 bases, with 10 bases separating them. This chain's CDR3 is CASSQAGGATGELFF. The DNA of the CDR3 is TGCGCCAGCAGCCAAGCTGGGGGCGCCACCGGGGAGCTGTTTTTT.

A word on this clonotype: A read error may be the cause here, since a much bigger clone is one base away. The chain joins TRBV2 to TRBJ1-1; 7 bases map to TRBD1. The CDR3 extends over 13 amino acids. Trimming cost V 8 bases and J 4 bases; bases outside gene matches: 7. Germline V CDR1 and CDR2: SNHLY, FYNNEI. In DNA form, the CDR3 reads TGTGCCAGCGGTGCAGGGGGGGCCACTGAAGCTTTCTTT. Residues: CASGAGGATEAFF. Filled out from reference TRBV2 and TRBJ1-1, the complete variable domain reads EPEVTQTPSHQVTQMGQEVILRCVPISNHLYFYWYRQILGQKVEFLVSFYNNEISEKSEIFDDQFSVERPDGSNFTLKIRSTKLEDSAMYFCASGAGGATEAFFGQGTRLTVV.

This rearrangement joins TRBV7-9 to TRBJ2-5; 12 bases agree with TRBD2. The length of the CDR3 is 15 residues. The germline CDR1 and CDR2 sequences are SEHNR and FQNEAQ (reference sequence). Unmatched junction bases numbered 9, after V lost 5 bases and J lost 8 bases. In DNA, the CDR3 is TGTGCCAGCAGCATACTAGCGGGAGGAGTCAGTACCCAGTACTTC. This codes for CASSILAGGVSTQYF.

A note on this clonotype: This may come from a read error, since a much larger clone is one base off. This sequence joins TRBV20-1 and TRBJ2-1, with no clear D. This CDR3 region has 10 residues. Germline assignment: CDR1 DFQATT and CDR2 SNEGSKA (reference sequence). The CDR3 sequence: CSARDNEKFF. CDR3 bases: TGCAGTGCTAGAGACAATGAGAAGTTCTTC.

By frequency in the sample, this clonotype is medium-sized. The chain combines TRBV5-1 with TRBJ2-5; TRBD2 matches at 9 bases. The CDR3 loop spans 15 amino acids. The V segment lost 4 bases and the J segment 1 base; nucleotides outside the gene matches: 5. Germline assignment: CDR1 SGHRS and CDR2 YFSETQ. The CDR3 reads CASSHRLAAQETQYF. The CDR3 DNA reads TGCGCCAGCAGCCACCGACTAGCGGCCCAAGAGACCCAGTACTTC.

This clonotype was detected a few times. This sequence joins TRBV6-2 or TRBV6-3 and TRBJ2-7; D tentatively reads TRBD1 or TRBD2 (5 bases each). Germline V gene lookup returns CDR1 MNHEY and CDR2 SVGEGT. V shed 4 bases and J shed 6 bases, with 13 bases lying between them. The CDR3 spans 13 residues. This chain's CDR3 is CASSWGMRGEQYF. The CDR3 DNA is TGTGCCAGCAGTTGGGGGATGAGAGGCGAGCAGTACTTC.

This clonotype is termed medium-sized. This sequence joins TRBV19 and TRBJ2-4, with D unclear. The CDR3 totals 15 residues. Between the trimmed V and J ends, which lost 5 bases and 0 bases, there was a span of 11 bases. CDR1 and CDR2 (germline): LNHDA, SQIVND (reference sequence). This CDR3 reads CASSRGFLAKNIQYF. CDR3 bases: TGTGCCAGTAGTCGAGGTTTTCTAGCCAAAAACATTCAGTACTTC.

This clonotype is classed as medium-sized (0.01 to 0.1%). The DNA of the CDR3 is TGTGCCAGCGCCCGACTAGCGGGAGGACCCACCGGGGAGCTGTTTTTT. Translating gives CASARLAGGPTGELFF. The chain is built from TRBV3-1 and TRBJ2-2; 13 positions match TRBD2. The CDR3 sequence is 16 residues long. Germline CDR1 reads LGHDT; CDR2 reads YNNKEL (reference sequence). The J segment lost 4 bases and the V segment lost 8 bases, leaving 7 bases of the junction unmatched.

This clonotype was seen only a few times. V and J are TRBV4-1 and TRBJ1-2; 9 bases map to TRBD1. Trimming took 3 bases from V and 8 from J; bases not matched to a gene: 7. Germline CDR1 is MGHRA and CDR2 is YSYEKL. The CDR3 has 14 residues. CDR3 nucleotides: TGCGCCAGCAGCCAGGACGGGACAGGGAGGGGCTACACCTTC. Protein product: CASSQDGTGRGYTF.

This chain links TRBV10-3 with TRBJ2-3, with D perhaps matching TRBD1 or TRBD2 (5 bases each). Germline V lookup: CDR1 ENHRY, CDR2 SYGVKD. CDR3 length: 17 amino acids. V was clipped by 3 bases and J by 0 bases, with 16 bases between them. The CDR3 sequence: CAISDSQGRTSTDTQYF. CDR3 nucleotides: TGTGCCATCAGTGACTCTCAGGGTCGGACTAGCACAGATACGCAGTATTTT.

The CDR3 reads CSARDSGAGQETQYF. In DNA form, the CDR3 reads TGCAGTGCTAGAGATTCAGGGGCCGGGCAAGAGACCCAGTACTTC. The genes are TRBV20-1 and TRBJ2-5, with a possible D match to TRBD1 (6 bases). The CDR3 totals 15 residues. Trimming removed 0 bases from V and 2 bases from J, with 13 bases in between. The germline V gene encodes CDR1 DFQATT and CDR2 SNEGSKA (reference sequence).

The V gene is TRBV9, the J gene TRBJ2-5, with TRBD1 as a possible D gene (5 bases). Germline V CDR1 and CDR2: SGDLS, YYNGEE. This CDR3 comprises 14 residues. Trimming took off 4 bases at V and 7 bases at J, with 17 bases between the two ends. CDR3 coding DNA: TGTGCCAGCAGCCCAAGCGCTCTCCAGGGGACCCAGTACTTC. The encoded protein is CASSPSALQGTQYF.

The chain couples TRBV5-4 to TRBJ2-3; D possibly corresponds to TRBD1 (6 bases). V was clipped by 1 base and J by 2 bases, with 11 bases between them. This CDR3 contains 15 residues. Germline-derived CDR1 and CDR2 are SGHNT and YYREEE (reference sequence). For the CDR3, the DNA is TGTGCCAGCAGCTTGTTGGGACACTCCACAGATACGCAGTATTTT. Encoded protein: CASSLLGHSTDTQYF. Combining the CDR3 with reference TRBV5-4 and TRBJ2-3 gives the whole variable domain ETGVTQSPTHLIKTRGQQVTLRCSSQSGHNTVSWYQQALGQGPQFIFQYYREEENGRGNFPPRFSGLQFPNYSSELNVNALELDDSALYLCASSLLGHSTDTQYFGPGTRLTVL.

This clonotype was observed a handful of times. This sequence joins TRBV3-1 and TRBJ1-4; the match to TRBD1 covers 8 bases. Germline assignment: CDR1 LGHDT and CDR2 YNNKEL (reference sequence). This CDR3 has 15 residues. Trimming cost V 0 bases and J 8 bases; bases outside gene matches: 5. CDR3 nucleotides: TGTGCCAGCAGCCAAGACCAGGGGGCGTGCGAAAAACTGTTTTTT. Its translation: CASSQDQGACEKLFF.

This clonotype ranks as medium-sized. The CDR3 DNA reads TGTGCCAGCAGCCACGGCAGACTTTGGGCTTTAGGTGGCTACGAGCAGTACTTC. Translation gives CASSHGRLWALGGYEQYF. V and J are TRBV14 and TRBJ2-7; D gene unclear. The germline CDR1 and CDR2 sequences are SGHDN and FVKESK. The CDR3 consists of 18 residues. Trimming took off 3 bases at V and 3 bases at J, with 24 bases between the two ends.

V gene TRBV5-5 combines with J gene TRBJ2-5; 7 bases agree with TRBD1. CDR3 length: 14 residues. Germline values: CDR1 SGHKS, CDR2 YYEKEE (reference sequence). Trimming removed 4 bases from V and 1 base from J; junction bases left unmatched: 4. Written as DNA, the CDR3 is TGTGCCAGCAGCCGGACAGGCTTCCAAGAGACCCAGTACTTC. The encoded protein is CASSRTGFQETQYF.

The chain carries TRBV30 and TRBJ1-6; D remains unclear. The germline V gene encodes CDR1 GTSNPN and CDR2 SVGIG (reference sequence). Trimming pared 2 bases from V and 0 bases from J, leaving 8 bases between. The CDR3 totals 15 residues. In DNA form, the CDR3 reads TGTGCCTGGAGTCTAGAAAGCTCCTATAATTCACCCCTCCACTTT. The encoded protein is CAWSLESSYNSPLHF.

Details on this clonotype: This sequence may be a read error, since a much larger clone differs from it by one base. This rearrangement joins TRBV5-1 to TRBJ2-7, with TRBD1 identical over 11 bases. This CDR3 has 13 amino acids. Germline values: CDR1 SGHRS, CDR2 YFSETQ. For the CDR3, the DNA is TGCGCCATCAGCTTGGGACAGGGGGACGAGCAGTACTTC. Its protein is CAISLGQGDEQYF.